This TCR beta chain stems from a study of T cell responses to AZD1222 COVID-19 vaccine. Overall study context: Pooling was applied to second doses at about 4 or about 12 weeks.

This CDR3 has 15 residues. J gave up 6 bases and V 1 base, and 8 bases lay outside the gene matches. Germline V lookup: CDR1 SQVTM, CDR2 ANQGSEA. About this clone: The target antigen is unknown.

The method was immunoSEQ multiplex PCR; TCRdb's version includes in-frame clones alone and lacks a portion of them. This sample has approximately 82,000 clones, with 80% to 90% found just once. Study outcomes and limitations: Clonal diversity may have been underestimated in mostly white British donors. Only a handful of AZD1222 recipients, more than 5 in all, had baseline seropositivity. The study found Spike-specific TCR breadth and depth rose after two AZD1222 doses.

This specimen was peripheral blood, taken on day 0 of AZD1222 vaccination. The clonotype comes from an adult in good health. The chain links TRBV29-1 to TRBJ2-3; TRBD2 matches at 9 bases. The DNA for the CDR3 is TGCAGCGTTGAAGCCAGCGGGGGGTTTGTGGATACGCAGTATTTT. Protein product: CSVEASGGFVDTQYF.